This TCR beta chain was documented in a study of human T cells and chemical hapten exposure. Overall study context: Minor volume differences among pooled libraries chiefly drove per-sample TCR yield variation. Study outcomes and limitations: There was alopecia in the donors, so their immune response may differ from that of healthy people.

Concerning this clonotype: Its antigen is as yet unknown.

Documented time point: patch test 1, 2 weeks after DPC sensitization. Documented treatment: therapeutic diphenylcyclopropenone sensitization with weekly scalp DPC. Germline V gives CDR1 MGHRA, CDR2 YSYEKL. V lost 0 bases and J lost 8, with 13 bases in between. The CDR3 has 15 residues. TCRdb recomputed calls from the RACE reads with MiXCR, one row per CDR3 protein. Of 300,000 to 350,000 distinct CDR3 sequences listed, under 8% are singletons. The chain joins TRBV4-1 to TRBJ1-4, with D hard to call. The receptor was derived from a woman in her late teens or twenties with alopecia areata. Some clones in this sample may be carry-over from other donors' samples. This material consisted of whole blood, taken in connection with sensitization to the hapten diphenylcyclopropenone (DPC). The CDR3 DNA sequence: TGCGCCAGCAGCCAAGATCTTGTAAGAGGCGAAAAACTGTTTTTT. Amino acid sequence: CASSQDLVRGEKLFF.